This is a list of T cell receptor beta chains from one sample in a study of ipilimumab plus nivolumab after autologous stem cell transplantation. Generated by immunoSEQ multiplex PCR, the TCRdb table keeps only in-frame clones and is missing some. This sample has tens of thousands of clones; 83% occur once, and the top ten carry under 2.5%. The material sequenced was PBMCs, taken in a trial of ipilimumab plus nivolumab as post-transplant consolidation. These receptors came from a male donor with diffuse large B-cell lymphoma. CDR3s include the opening cysteine and the closing phenylalanine or tryptophan. A D gene is named only where the DNA matches it firmly. Clone size is shown for a subset of rows, as once, few, many or a class of expanded clone.

v_call: TRBV6-1; cdr3_length: 14; j_call: TRBJ1-6; d_call: TRBD1; clone_size: .; cdr3_nt: TGTGCCAGCGCGCCGGGACAGGGAAATTCACCCCTCCACTTT; cdr3_aa: CASAPGQGNSPLHF
v_call: TRBV15; cdr3_length: 14; j_call: TRBJ2-7; d_call: .; clone_size: .; cdr3_nt: TGTGCCACCAGCAGAGTGGCATCATCCTACGAGCAGTACTTC; cdr3_aa: CATSRVASSYEQYF
v_call: TRBV15; cdr3_length: 14; j_call: TRBJ2-7; d_call: TRBD2; clone_size: .; cdr3_nt: TGTGCCACCAGCTCAGGACTAGCGGGGGACGAGCAGTACTTC; cdr3_aa: CATSSGLAGDEQYF
v_call: TRBV7-2; cdr3_length: 16; j_call: TRBJ2-1; d_call: TRBD2; clone_size: .; cdr3_nt: TGTGCCAGCAGCTTAGCGGCTAGCGGGGGGGCCAATGAGCAGTTCTTC; cdr3_aa: CASSLAASGGANEQFF
v_call: TRBV5-4; cdr3_length: 14; j_call: TRBJ2-1; d_call: .; clone_size: .; cdr3_nt: TGTGCCAGCAGCCTGGATGGACCGCCTAATGAGCAGTTCTTC; cdr3_aa: CASSLDGPPNEQFF
v_call: TRBV4-2; cdr3_length: 15; j_call: TRBJ2-1; d_call: .; clone_size: .; cdr3_nt: TGTGCCAGCAGCCGGTCCGGGGGCTCCTACAATGAGCAGTTCTTC; cdr3_aa: CASSRSGGSYNEQFF
v_call: TRBV5-1; cdr3_length: 15; j_call: TRBJ2-1; d_call: TRBD2; clone_size: .; cdr3_nt: TGCGCCAGCAGCACCGGGGCGGGGGGGCCGCATGAGCAGTTCTTC; cdr3_aa: CASSTGAGGPHEQFF
v_call: TRBV18; cdr3_length: 14; j_call: TRBJ2-7; d_call: .; clone_size: .; cdr3_nt: TGTGCCAGCTCACCACCTGAGACCCCCTACGAGCAGTACTTC; cdr3_aa: CASSPPETPYEQYF
v_call: TRBV10-3; cdr3_length: 13; j_call: TRBJ2-5; d_call: .; clone_size: .; cdr3_nt: TGTGCCATCAGTGAGTCAGGGCGAGAGACCCAGTACTTC; cdr3_aa: CAISESGRETQYF
v_call: TRBV6-1; cdr3_length: 11; j_call: TRBJ1-1; d_call: TRBD1; clone_size: few; cdr3_nt: TGTGCCAGCAGTAAACAGGGGGTAGCTTTCTTT; cdr3_aa: CASSKQGVAFF
v_call: TRBV5-4; cdr3_length: 15; j_call: TRBJ2-5; d_call: .; clone_size: .; cdr3_nt: TGTGCCAGCAGCATGGGACTTGCGACTCAAGAGACCCAGTACTTC; cdr3_aa: CASSMGLATQETQYF
v_call: TRBV5-6; cdr3_length: 15; j_call: TRBJ2-2; d_call: TRBD1; clone_size: .; cdr3_nt: TGTGCCAGCAGCACTGACAGGGTATTCACCGGGGAGCTGTTTTTT; cdr3_aa: CASSTDRVFTGELFF
v_call: TRBV28; cdr3_length: 15; j_call: TRBJ1-2; d_call: .; clone_size: .; cdr3_nt: TGTGCCAGCGGACGGGAGGGGCCAACCAGACATGGCTACACCTTC; cdr3_aa: CASGREGPTRHGYTF
v_call: TRBV9; cdr3_length: 16; j_call: TRBJ2-5; d_call: .; clone_size: .; cdr3_nt: TGTGCCAGCAGCGCCGGGGGGCGCCAGTTCCAAGAGACCCAGTACTTC; cdr3_aa: CASSAGGRQFQETQYF
v_call: TRBV18; cdr3_length: 16; j_call: TRBJ1-3; d_call: .; clone_size: .; cdr3_nt: TGTGCCAGCTCACCGTCCCCCCCAGGGTCCGGAAACACCATATATTTT; cdr3_aa: CASSPSPPGSGNTIYF
v_call: TRBV6-5; cdr3_length: 16; j_call: TRBJ1-3; d_call: .; clone_size: .; cdr3_nt: TGTGCCAGCAGTTATTCTGGCCGACTTCGGGGAAACACCATATATTTT; cdr3_aa: CASSYSGRLRGNTIYF
v_call: TRBV6-6; cdr3_length: 13; j_call: TRBJ1-5; d_call: .; clone_size: .; cdr3_nt: TGTGCCAGCAGTCCGGAGGGGGTTCAGCCCCAGCATTTT; cdr3_aa: CASSPEGVQPQHF
v_call: TRBV6-5; cdr3_length: 14; j_call: TRBJ1-1; d_call: .; clone_size: .; cdr3_nt: TGTGCCAGTAGCCCCCACGACAGGAACACTGAAGCTTTCTTT; cdr3_aa: CASSPHDRNTEAFF
v_call: TRBV20-1; cdr3_length: 11; j_call: TRBJ1-2; d_call: .; clone_size: .; cdr3_nt: TGCAGTGCGCCCAGACAGTTAAGCTACACCTTC; cdr3_aa: CSAPRQLSYTF
v_call: TRBV6-6; cdr3_length: 14; j_call: TRBJ1-1; d_call: .; clone_size: .; cdr3_nt: TGTGCCAGCAGACTGACAACAGGAAACACTGAAGCTTTCTTT; cdr3_aa: CASRLTTGNTEAFF
v_call: TRBV13; cdr3_length: 13; j_call: TRBJ2-5; d_call: TRBD2; clone_size: .; cdr3_nt: TGTGCCACCATGCGGGGGGGCCGTGGGACCCAGTACTTC; cdr3_aa: CATMRGGRGTQYF
v_call: TRBV7-9; cdr3_length: 16; j_call: TRBJ2-7; d_call: TRBD2; clone_size: .; cdr3_nt: TGTGCCAGCAGCTTAGCGAAGCGGGGGACTGCCTACGAGCAGTACTTC; cdr3_aa: CASSLAKRGTAYEQYF
v_call: TRBV6-5; cdr3_length: 15; j_call: TRBJ2-1; d_call: .; clone_size: .; cdr3_nt: TGTGCCAGCAGACCTGAGGACTCTCGGCGCGATGAGCAGTTCTTC; cdr3_aa: CASRPEDSRRDEQFF
v_call: TRBV19; cdr3_length: 15; j_call: TRBJ1-2; d_call: .; clone_size: few; cdr3_nt: TGTGCCAGTACTATGGGGGTGAGGCTCAACTATGGCTACACCTTC; cdr3_aa: CASTMGVRLNYGYTF
v_call: TRBV27; cdr3_length: 15; j_call: TRBJ1-5; d_call: .; clone_size: .; cdr3_nt: TGTGCCAGCAGTTCCTATGGGGGGAGCAATCAGCCCCAGCATTTT; cdr3_aa: CASSSYGGSNQPQHF
v_call: TRBV2; cdr3_length: 17; j_call: TRBJ1-2; d_call: TRBD1; clone_size: few; cdr3_nt: TGTGCCAGCAGCTTGCCCCAGGGACGACAGGGCCTCTATGGCTACACCTTC; cdr3_aa: CASSLPQGRQGLYGYTF
v_call: TRBV9; cdr3_length: 17; j_call: TRBJ1-2; d_call: TRBD1; clone_size: .; cdr3_nt: TGTGCCAGCAGCGTAGAATACCGCATGGGACAGGGGGATGGCTACACCTTC; cdr3_aa: CASSVEYRMGQGDGYTF
v_call: TRBV12-5; cdr3_length: 16; j_call: TRBJ1-1; d_call: .; clone_size: .; cdr3_nt: TGTGCTAGTGGTGGCTCGGGGGGGTGGATGAACACTGAAGCTTTCTTT; cdr3_aa: CASGGSGGWMNTEAFF
v_call: TRBV6-5; cdr3_length: 15; j_call: TRBJ2-7; d_call: .; clone_size: .; cdr3_nt: TGTGCCAGCAGCAACTCCGGCGGCCACTCCTACGAGCAGTACTTC; cdr3_aa: CASSNSGGHSYEQYF
v_call: TRBV30; cdr3_length: 16; j_call: TRBJ1-1; d_call: .; clone_size: .; cdr3_nt: TGTGCCTGGAGTGTAGATCGTACAGGTCTGAACACTGAAGCTTTCTTT; cdr3_aa: CAWSVDRTGLNTEAFF
v_call: TRBV7-6; cdr3_length: 15; j_call: TRBJ2-7; d_call: TRBD1; clone_size: .; cdr3_nt: TGTGCCAGCAGCTATTCCGGGACAGGGACCTACGAGCAGTACTTC; cdr3_aa: CASSYSGTGTYEQYF
v_call: TRBV19; cdr3_length: 15; j_call: TRBJ2-5; d_call: TRBD1; clone_size: .; cdr3_nt: TGTGCCAGTAGTGCTAAGACAGGGGAACAAGAGACCCAGTACTTC; cdr3_aa: CASSAKTGEQETQYF
v_call: TRBV10-3; cdr3_length: 15; j_call: TRBJ2-2; d_call: TRBD2; clone_size: .; cdr3_nt: TGTGCCATCAGTGACTCGGGGGGGCTCACCGGGGAGCTGTTTTTT; cdr3_aa: CAISDSGGLTGELFF
v_call: TRBV11-2; cdr3_length: 15; j_call: TRBJ2-1; d_call: TRBD2; clone_size: once; cdr3_nt: TGTGCCAGCAGCTTATTGCTGGGACTAGCAGGTGAGCAGTTCTTC; cdr3_aa: CASSLLLGLAGEQFF
v_call: TRBV13; cdr3_length: 14; j_call: TRBJ2-5; d_call: TRBD2; clone_size: .; cdr3_nt: TGTGCCAGCAGCTCCCGAGCGGGGGGTGAGACCCAGTACTTC; cdr3_aa: CASSSRAGGETQYF
v_call: TRBV6-1; cdr3_length: 13; j_call: TRBJ2-5; d_call: .; clone_size: .; cdr3_nt: TGTGCCAGCAGGAGCCCATACAAGGAGACCCAGTACTTC; cdr3_aa: CASRSPYKETQYF
v_call: TRBV4-2; cdr3_length: 14; j_call: TRBJ1-5; d_call: .; clone_size: .; cdr3_nt: TGTGCCAGCAGCCCCAGAGACGGTAATCAGCCCCAGCATTTT; cdr3_aa: CASSPRDGNQPQHF
v_call: TRBV29-1; cdr3_length: 12; j_call: TRBJ1-1; d_call: .; clone_size: .; cdr3_nt: TGCAGCGTTTCCACGGGGAGGGCCGAAGCTTTCTTT; cdr3_aa: CSVSTGRAEAFF
v_call: TRBV7-2; cdr3_length: 13; j_call: TRBJ2-5; d_call: .; clone_size: once; cdr3_nt: TGTGCCAGCAGCTTATGGACCTCAGAGACCCAGTACTTC; cdr3_aa: CASSLWTSETQYF
v_call: TRBV2; cdr3_length: 15; j_call: TRBJ1-5; d_call: .; clone_size: .; cdr3_nt: TGTGCCAGCAGTGAAGCGCCGAATAGCAATCAGCCCCAGCATTTT; cdr3_aa: CASSEAPNSNQPQHF